These T cell receptor beta chains were read from a single sample in a study of neurological immune-mediated disorders. TCRdb called the 5' RACE reads again in MiXCR, with one record for every CDR3 protein. This sample has 40,000 or so distinct CDR3 sequences; approximately 13% occur once, and the top ten carry approximately 10%. The sample was PBMCs. All receptors come from a man younger than 45 in good health. The CDR3 runs from the conserved cysteine through the conserved F or W. D genes are given only for firm matches. Clone size is stated in some rows and not others, as once, few, many or a class when expanded.

size: many
V: TRBV28
J: TRBJ1-5
D: TRBD1
DNA: TGTGCCAGCAGCCCTGGGACAGGGTGGCAGCCCCAGCATTTT
CDR3: CASSPGTGWQPQHF

size: many
V: TRBV3-1
J: TRBJ2-1
D: .
DNA: TGTGCCAGCAGCCAAGTCGACAGAAACAATGAGCAGTTCTTC
CDR3: CASSQVDRNNEQFF

size: few
V: TRBV27
J: TRBJ2-1
D: .
DNA: TGTGCCCGGCGGTTGGCAGGGAAGTCCTACAATGAGCAGTTCTTC
CDR3: CARRLAGKSYNEQFF

size: few
V: TRBV28
J: TRBJ2-7
D: TRBD1
DNA: TGTGCCAGCAGAGGACAGGGTGAGACCTACGAGCAGTACTTC
CDR3: CASRGQGETYEQYF

size: many
V: TRBV5-1
J: TRBJ2-1
D: TRBD1
DNA: TGCGCCAGCAGCTCAGGGACAGGGGGTATGTATGAGCAGTTCTTC
CDR3: CASSSGTGGMYEQFF

size: many
V: TRBV7-8
J: TRBJ1-5
D: .
DNA: TGTGCCAGCAGCCCCCTAAGTGTTTTTATCGGTAGCAATCAGCCCCAGCATTTT
CDR3: CASSPLSVFIGSNQPQHF

size: few
V: TRBV4-1
J: TRBJ1-5
D: .
DNA: TGCGCCAGCAGCCACAGACTCTCCCAGGGCCATCAGCCCCAGCATTTT
CDR3: CASSHRLSQGHQPQHF

size: many
V: TRBV3-1
J: TRBJ2-5
D: .
DNA: TGTGCCAGCAGCCAAGATCCGGCGCAAGAGACCCAGTACTTC
CDR3: CASSQDPAQETQYF

size: many
V: TRBV20-1
J: TRBJ1-5
D: .
DNA: TGCAGTGGGGCGAGGGATTATAGCAATCAGCCCCAGCATTTT
CDR3: CSGARDYSNQPQHF

size: many
V: TRBV4-2
J: TRBJ1-1
D: .
DNA: TGTGCCACACGTGTGGGGGGCCTTGAAGCTTTCTTT
CDR3: CATRVGGLEAFF

size: many
V: TRBV9
J: TRBJ1-1
D: .
DNA: TGTGCCAGCAGCGACCCCGGCCTCGGTGGCGGCACTGAAGCTTTCTTT
CDR3: CASSDPGLGGGTEAFF

size: many
V: TRBV5-1
J: TRBJ2-1
D: TRBD2
DNA: TGCGCCAGCAGCTTGGGGACTAGCGGGAGCCATGAGCAGTTCTTC
CDR3: CASSLGTSGSHEQFF

size: many
V: TRBV20-1
J: TRBJ2-3
D: .
DNA: TGCAGTGCTAGAGATTCACCGAGGGGGGATACGCAGTATTTT
CDR3: CSARDSPRGDTQYF

size: many
V: TRBV5-1
J: TRBJ1-3
D: TRBD1
DNA: TGCGCCAGCAGCCCACGGACAGGGTCAGACTCTGGAAACACCATATATTTT
CDR3: CASSPRTGSDSGNTIYF

size: many
V: TRBV5-6
J: TRBJ2-5
D: .
DNA: TGTGCCAGCAGCTGGGGGGACGGGGAGACCCAGTACTTC
CDR3: CASSWGDGETQYF

size: .
V: TRBV5-6
J: TRBJ1-2
D: TRBD1
DNA: TGTGCCAGCAGCCAATACGGGACAGGTGGTTTTGTGGACGGCTGCACCTTC
CDR3: CASSQYGTGGFVDGCTF

size: many
V: TRBV5-5
J: TRBJ2-1
D: .
DNA: TGTGCCAGCAGCATAGACAGGAAGCAGTTCTTC
CDR3: CASSIDRKQFF

size: many
V: TRBV20-1
J: TRBJ1-1
D: .
DNA: TGCAGTGCTAGAGAGAAGGGCACTGAAGCTTTCTTT
CDR3: CSAREKGTEAFF

size: many
V: TRBV27
J: TRBJ2-3
D: TRBD2
DNA: TGTGCCAGCAGTTTATCGCTTAGGGCGGGAGCATCGACAGATACGCAGTATTTT
CDR3: CASSLSLRAGASTDTQYF

size: many
V: TRBV28
J: TRBJ2-6
D: TRBD1
DNA: TGTGCCAGCAGCCCGCCGGGACAGGGGGTGAGTGGGGCCAACGTCCTGACTTTC
CDR3: CASSPPGQGVSGANVLTF

size: few
V: TRBV5-1
J: TRBJ2-7
D: .
DNA: TGCGCCAGTTTTAGACTCCCGAGCTCCTACGAGCAGTACTTC
CDR3: CASFRLPSSYEQYF

size: many
V: TRBV5-1
J: TRBJ2-7
D: TRBD2
DNA: TGCGCCAGCAGCTTGGGGGGCGGGGGGAGCTCCTACGAGCAGTACTTC
CDR3: CASSLGGGGSSYEQYF

size: many
V: TRBV20-1
J: TRBJ1-5
D: .
DNA: TGCAGTGCTAGTCCGGGAAATCAGCCCCAGCATTTT
CDR3: CSASPGNQPQHF

size: many
V: TRBV7-9
J: TRBJ2-7
D: .
DNA: TGTGCCAGCAGCTCGAGGTCCTTAAGTAACTACGAGCAGTACTTC
CDR3: CASSSRSLSNYEQYF

size: many
V: TRBV14
J: TRBJ2-7
D: .
DNA: TGTGCCAGCAGCCAAGCTCCGACAGCGGGGCAGTACTTC
CDR3: CASSQAPTAGQYF

size: few
V: TRBV3-1
J: TRBJ1-2
D: TRBD1
DNA: TGTGCCAGCAGCCCGACAGGGGACGGCTACACCTTC
CDR3: CASSPTGDGYTF